The following is a T cell receptor (beta chain) sequence with its context. Its antigen remains unknown. The sample is drawn from a study of post-analysis software for immune sequencing data. General observations from the study: TRBV segments more frequent in patients than in controls numbered five and included TRBV5-6, TRBV5-1 and TRBV20-1.

Germline V lookup: CDR1 WSHSY, CDR2 SAAADI. The trim removed 6 bases at V and 5 bases at J, leaving 4 bases unmatched. This CDR3 has 14 residues. cDNA libraries of TCR beta carried unique molecular identifiers. A single record per CDR3 protein comes from TCRdb applying MiXCR to the PCR reads. The sample yields about 770,000 distinct CDR3 sequences, 46% seen once. The chain links TRBV10-2 to TRBJ2-1; TRBD2 agrees at 10 bases. The sample comprised blood. The source is a girl between 10 and 17 years old with multiple sclerosis. The CDR3 DNA reads as TGCGCCAGCAGGGAAAGCGGGAGGGACAATGAGCAGTTCTTC. Amino acids: CASRESGRDNEQFF.